This passage covers 25 T cell receptor beta chains from one sample sequenced in a study of Graves' ophthalmopathy and Graves' hyperthyroidism. Using RNA transcripts, the TCR beta CDR3 regions were amplified. The workflow started with a first-round RT-PCR run with HTBI primers and then moved on to a second-round multiplex PCR. MiXCR, applied by TCRdb to the multiplex PCR reads, yields one record per CDR3 protein. Of some 1.1 million distinct CDR3 sequences in the sample, approximately 35% were seen once. The sample comprised peripheral blood or thyroid tissue (not recorded which). These receptors came from an adult man with Graves' hyperthyroidism.

The sample holds many counts of this clonotype. The genes are TRBV5-8 and TRBJ2-5, with TRBD1 identical over 8 bases. This CDR3 comprises 13 residues. V shed 4 bases, J shed 5 bases, and the junction held 4 bases outside the gene matches. Germline V gene sequence: CDR1 SGHTS, CDR2 YDEGEE. The CDR3 bases are TGTGCCAGCAGCAAAGGACAGGGTGAGACCCAGTACTTC. It specifies CASSKGQGETQYF.

Note on this clonotype: A read error is likely, as this CDR3 ends without the conserved phenylalanine or tryptophan. V is TRBV2 and J is TRBJ2-7; D is unresolved. V was pared by 6 bases and J by 6 bases, with 12 bases between. The CDR3 totals 12 residues. CDR1 is SNHLY, CDR2 FYNNEI, per germline. Written as DNA, the CDR3 is TGTGCCAGCAGCTTCTGGGAAGGCGAGCAGTACTCC. This codes for CASSFWEGEQYS.

This clonotype has a count of ten or more. V is TRBV19 and J is TRBJ1-5; tentatively, D is TRBD1 (6 bases). Trimming took 3 bases from V and 5 from J, leaving 14 bases between them. Germline V gene sequence: CDR1 LNHDA, CDR2 SQIVND (reference sequence). This CDR3 spans 15 amino acids. The CDR3 loop reads CASSILGQKDQPQHF. The CDR3 DNA reads as TGTGCCAGTAGTATTCTGGGACAAAAAGATCAGCCCCAGCATTTT.

This clonotype was seen repeatedly, ten times or more. This chain uses TRBV20-1 with TRBJ1-1; a weak D match, TRBD1 (5 bases). V was pared by 1 base and J by 5 bases, with 20 bases between. This CDR3 is 16 amino acids long. From germline, CDR1 is DFQATT and CDR2 SNEGSKA (reference sequence). The CDR3 DNA reads as TGCAGTGCTAGAGTAATCAGGCAGGGTGTGGGGACTGAAGCTTTCTTT. Protein sequence: CSARVIRQGVGTEAFF.

With regard to this clonotype: Sequence at one end of the junction differs from germline and may be a read error. The CDR3 DNA sequence: TGTGCCAGCAGCTCCGGGGGTTTTAGCTCCTATAATTCACCCCCCCACTTT. It yields the protein CASSSGGFSSYNSPPHF. This chain uses TRBV11-2 with TRBJ1-6, with D possibly being TRBD1 (5 bases). This CDR3 spans 17 amino acids. Germline V gene data show CDR1 as SGHAT and CDR2 as FQNNGV.

V gene TRBV10-2 combines with J gene TRBJ1-2, with D maybe TRBD1 (5 bases). CDR1 and CDR2 (germline): WSHSY, SAAADI. V lost 2 bases to trimming and J lost 3 bases, with 13 bases between them. This CDR3 is 15 amino acids long. The CDR3 DNA reads as TGCGCCAGCAGTGAGCCGGACATTCTATACTATGGCTACACCTTC. Its translation is CASSEPDILYYGYTF.

Many counts were recorded for this clonotype. For the CDR3, the DNA is TGTGCCAGCAGCTTGGACAGGGGGCAGGAACGGGCTGAAAAACTGTTTTTT. Translating it yields CASSLDRGQERAEKLFF. This chain links TRBV7-8 with TRBJ1-4; 11 bases map to TRBD1. This CDR3 is 17 amino acids long. V trimming: 3 bases; J trimming: 7 bases; junction bases outside the gene matches: 10. CDR1 is SGHVS, CDR2 FQNEAQ, per germline.

This clonotype came up many times. The V gene is TRBV20-1, the J gene TRBJ1-2, with 10 positions matching TRBD1. Germline CDR1 reads DFQATT; CDR2 reads SNEGSKA (reference sequence). V trimming: 3 bases; J trimming: 0 bases; junction bases outside the gene matches: 1. The CDR3 sequence is 14 residues long. CDR3 DNA: TGCAGTGCTAGGGGACAGGGGCCTAACTATGGCTACACCTTC. It encodes CSARGQGPNYGYTF.

V and J are TRBV29-1 and TRBJ2-7; 7 nucleotides agree with TRBD1. The J call is doubtful: the DNA matches TRBJ2-1 better. Per the germline V gene, CDR1 is SQVTM and CDR2 is ANQGSEA. CDR3 length equals 13 residues. CDR3 coding DNA: TGCAGCGTTATTTCCAGGGGGTACAATGAGCAGTTCTTC. This gives the protein CSVISRGYNEQFF.

The CDR3 DNA reads TGCGCCAGCAGTGAACAAAGGTTGGGAACTGAAGCTTTCTTT. Amino acids: CASSEQRLGTEAFF. The chain uses TRBV10-2 and TRBJ1-1; D is ambiguous. The germline gives CDR1 WSHSY, CDR2 SAAADI. Trimming left V 3 bases short and J 5 bases short, with 13 bases between. This CDR3 contains 14 residues.

Note on this clonotype: The junction departs from the called germline gene at one end, perhaps through a read error. The chain carries TRBV24-1 and TRBJ2-5, with D perhaps TRBD1 (6 bases). This CDR3 comprises 15 residues. Looked up from germline, CDR1 is KGHDR and CDR2 is SFDVKD. The DNA for the CDR3 is TGTGCCACCAGTGATTTAACTCAGGGGAAGGAGACCAAGTACTTC. Protein sequence: CATSDLTQGKETKYF.

This clonotype has more than one count but fewer than ten. The V call is TRBV2, the J call TRBJ2-7; unclear D gene. Germline V lookup: CDR1 SNHLY, CDR2 FYNNEI. V lost 0 bases and J 0 bases, leaving 9 bases between the germline ends. There are 15 residues in the CDR3. Here the CDR3 reads CASSEAAAPSYEQYF. The CDR3 DNA reads TGTGCCAGCAGTGAAGCGGCCGCCCCCTCCTACGAGCAGTACTTC. The variable domain in full, completed from reference TRBV2 and TRBJ2-7, reads EPEVTQTPSHQVTQMGQEVILRCVPISNHLYFYWYRQILGQKVEFLVSFYNNEISEKSEIFDDQFSVERPDGSNFTLKIRSTKLEDSAMYFCASSEAAAPSYEQYFGPGTRLTVT.

This clonotype has a count of ten or more. This chain uses TRBV5-5 with TRBJ1-5; D unresolved. Germline-derived CDR1 and CDR2 are SGHKS and YYEKEE (reference sequence). CDR3 length equals 13 residues. V dropped 0 bases and J dropped 7 bases, with 8 bases sitting between them. CDR3 bases: TGTGCCAGCAGCTTGGGCAGGACGCAGCCCCAGCATTTT. Its translation is CASSLGRTQPQHF.

The chain combines TRBV28 with TRBJ2-7, with 9 bases identical to TRBD1. CDR1 MDHEN and CDR2 SYDVKM come from the germline V gene. V shed 3 bases, J shed 4 bases, and the junction held 4 bases outside the gene matches. This CDR3 spans 14 amino acids. CDR3 DNA sequence: TGTGCCAGCAGTTTTTTACAGGGGGCTTACGAGCAGTACTTC. This encodes CASSFLQGAYEQYF.

This clonotype was counted ten times or more. The rearrangement uses TRBV29-1 and TRBJ2-2; 14 bases are shared with TRBD2. The germline gives CDR1 SQVTM, CDR2 ANQGSEA. This CDR3 is built from 16 residues. Losses at the gene ends were 3 bases for V and 2 bases for J; bases not matched to a gene: 2. The CDR3 DNA reads as TGCAGCGTTGATGGGACTAGCGGGAGAAACACCGGGGAGCTGTTTTTT. Amino acids: CSVDGTSGRNTGELFF.

This clonotype showed up many times. This rearrangement joins TRBV9 to TRBJ2-5; D remains ambiguous. This CDR3 contains 15 residues. CDR1 and CDR2 from the germline V gene are SGDLS and YYNGEE. Trimming pared 3 bases from V and 5 bases from J, leaving 17 bases between. CDR3 protein: CASSEEHLGPETQYF. The DNA for the CDR3 is TGTGCCAGCAGCGAAGAACACTTAGGGCCGGAGACCCAGTACTTC.

The V gene is TRBV7-8, the J gene TRBJ2-3, with 7 bases matching TRBD2. Germline loops: CDR1 SGHVS, CDR2 FQNEAQ. This CDR3 spans 16 amino acids. With V trimmed by 1 base and J by 3 bases, 7 bases remained unmatched. The CDR3 is CASSLGRLAGTDTQYF. The DNA for the CDR3 is TGTGCCAGCAGCTTAGGGCGACTAGCTGGGACAGATACGCAGTATTTT.

The chain combines TRBV13 with TRBJ2-2; D is perhaps TRBD1 (5 bases). V lost 3 bases and J lost 8, with 13 bases in between. Per germline, CDR1 PRHDT and CDR2 FYEKMQ (reference sequence). This CDR3 region has 14 residues. The CDR3 bases are TGTGCCAGCAGCTTTACAAGGGGTTCAGGGGAGCTGTTTTTT. Residues: CASSFTRGSGELFF.

The V and J genes are TRBV5-1 and TRBJ2-5; 11 positions match TRBD1. This CDR3 contains 15 residues. Germline V gives CDR1 SGHRS, CDR2 YFSETQ. The V gene end was trimmed by 3 bases and the J gene end by 6 bases; junction bases not matched to a gene: 7. The CDR3 sequence: CASSWGTGGLQTQYF. The CDR3 nucleotides are TGCGCCAGCAGCTGGGGGACAGGGGGTTTACAGACCCAGTACTTC.

V usage is TRBV27 and J usage is TRBJ1-2; possible D gene TRBD1, 6 bases. V lost 1 base and J lost 8, with 11 bases in between. Per the germline V gene, CDR1 is MNHEY and CDR2 is SMNVEV (reference sequence). CDR3 size: 13 residues. As DNA, the CDR3 is TGTGCCAGCAGTTTATGGCAGGGGAGAGGCTACACCTTC. Translated: CASSLWQGRGYTF.

This clonotype was seen many times. The chain couples TRBV13 to TRBJ2-7, with D perhaps TRBD1 or TRBD2 (5 bases each). Trimming removed 5 bases from V and 5 bases from J, with 16 bases in between. Germline CDR1 is PRHDT and CDR2 is FYEKMQ (reference sequence). The CDR3 spans 14 residues. CDR3 nucleotides: TGTGCCAGCAGCCTCCTCGGGGACCCGAACGAGCAGTACTTC. As protein: CASSLLGDPNEQYF.

This clonotype was seen more than once but under ten times. A read error may be the cause here, since a much bigger clone is one base away. The chain employs TRBV29-1 and TRBJ2-7; 8 nucleotides line up with TRBD1. V was pared by 6 bases and J by 0 bases, with 7 bases of the junction left unmatched. Germline-derived CDR1 and CDR2 are SQVTM and ANQGSEA. The CDR3 sequence is 14 residues long. The CDR3 DNA is TGCAGCGTCTCCGACAGGGGAGGCTCCTACGAGCAGTACTTC. This encodes CSVSDRGGSYEQYF.

This clonotype was seen at least ten times. The chain combines TRBV7-6 with TRBJ2-5, with 11 bases aligning to TRBD2. Germline loops: CDR1 SGHVS, CDR2 FNYEAQ. The CDR3 has 17 residues. Losses at the gene ends were 6 bases for V and 5 bases for J; bases not matched to a gene: 14. The CDR3 loop is CASSLGVAGGPMETQYF. The CDR3 DNA reads TGTGCCAGCAGTCTAGGGGTAGCGGGGGGGCCTATGGAGACCCAGTACTTC.

This clonotype was seen repeatedly, ten times or more. The chain has TRBV5-1 and TRBJ1-5; D gene ambiguous. The germline CDR1 and CDR2 sequences are SGHRS and YFSETQ. The CDR3 is made up of 14 amino acids. V was clipped by 4 bases and J by 2 bases, with 10 bases between them. The CDR3 DNA is TGCGCCAGCAGCATGGTGGGAGGCAATCAGCCCCAGCATTTT. It encodes CASSMVGGNQPQHF.

The chain links TRBV20-1 to TRBJ1-2; the D gene is possibly TRBD1 (6 bases). V was trimmed by 0 bases and J by 6 bases, leaving 23 bases between them. CDR3 length equals 17 residues. CDR1 is DFQATT and CDR2 is SNEGSKA in the germline V gene (reference sequence). The CDR3 DNA reads as TGCAGTGCTAGAGATCCCGGGACATCCACCGAGAGGCATGGCTACACCTTC. This gives the protein CSARDPGTSTERHGYTF.